This section outlines one T cell receptor beta chain sequence together with its context. This entry belongs to a study of T-cell reconstitution after alpha-beta-depleted transplantation in children. The TCRbeta library was prepared with unique molecular identifiers. TCRdb recomputed calls from the PCR reads with MiXCR, one row per CDR3 protein. The sample records 200,000 to 250,000 distinct CDR3 sequences, approximately 9% being singletons. This sequence was found in a human donor who donated a stem cell graft to a child with acute lymphoblastic leukemia. Sequences were derived from PBMCs from the stem cell graft donor, sampled from the stem cell graft.

The DNA of the CDR3 is TGCGCCAGCAGTCGGACTAGCGGGGGGTTCACAGATACGCAGTATTTT. It yields the protein CASSRTSGGFTDTQYF. The chain recombines TRBV10-1 with TRBJ2-3, with 14 bases fitting TRBD2. V lost 5 bases, J lost 2 bases, and 3 bases stayed unmatched. Germline CDR1 and CDR2: WNHNN and SYGVQD (reference sequence). CDR3 length: 16 residues.